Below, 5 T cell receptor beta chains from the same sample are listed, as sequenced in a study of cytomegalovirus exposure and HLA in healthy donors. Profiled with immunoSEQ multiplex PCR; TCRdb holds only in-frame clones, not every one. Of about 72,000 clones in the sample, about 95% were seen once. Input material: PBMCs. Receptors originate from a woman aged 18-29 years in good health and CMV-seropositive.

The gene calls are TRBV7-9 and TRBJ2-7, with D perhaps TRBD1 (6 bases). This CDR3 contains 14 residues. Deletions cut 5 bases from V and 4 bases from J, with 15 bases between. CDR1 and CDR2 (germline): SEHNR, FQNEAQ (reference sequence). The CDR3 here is CASSPAYREYEQYF. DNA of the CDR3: TGTGCCAGCAGCCCCGCCTACAGGGAGTACGAGCAGTACTTC. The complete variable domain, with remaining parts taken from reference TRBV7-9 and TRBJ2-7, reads DTGVSQNPRHKITKRGQNVTFRCDPISEHNRLYWYRQTLGQGPEFLTYFQNEAQLEKSRLLSDRFSAERPKGSFSTLEIQRTEQGDSAMYLCASSPAYREYEQYFGPGTRLTVT.

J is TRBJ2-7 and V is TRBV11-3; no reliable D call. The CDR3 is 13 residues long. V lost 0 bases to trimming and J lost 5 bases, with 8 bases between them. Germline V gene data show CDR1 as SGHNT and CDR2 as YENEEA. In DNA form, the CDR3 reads TGTGCCAGCAGCTTAGATTTGTCGGACGAGCAGTACTTC. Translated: CASSLDLSDEQYF.

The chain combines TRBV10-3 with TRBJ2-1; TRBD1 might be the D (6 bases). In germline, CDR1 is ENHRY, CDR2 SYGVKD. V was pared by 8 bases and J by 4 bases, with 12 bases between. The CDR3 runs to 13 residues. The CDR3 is CAIRSRGYNEQFF. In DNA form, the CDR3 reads TGTGCCATCCGGAGCAGGGGATACAATGAGCAGTTCTTC.

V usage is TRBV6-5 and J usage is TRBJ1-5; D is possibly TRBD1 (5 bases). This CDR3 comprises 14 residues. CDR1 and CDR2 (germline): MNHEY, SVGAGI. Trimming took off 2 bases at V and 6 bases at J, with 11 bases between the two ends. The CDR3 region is CASSYAGAGQPQHF. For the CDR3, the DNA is TGTGCCAGCAGTTACGCTGGGGCCGGTCAGCCCCAGCATTTT.

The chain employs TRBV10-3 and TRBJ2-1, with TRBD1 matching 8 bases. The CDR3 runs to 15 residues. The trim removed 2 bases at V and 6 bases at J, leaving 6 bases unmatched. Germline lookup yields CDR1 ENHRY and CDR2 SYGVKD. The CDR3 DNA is TGTGCCATCAGTGAGGTAACAGGGGGTAGCAATGAGCAGTTCTTC. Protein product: CAISEVTGGSNEQFF.